This T cell receptor (beta chain) derives from a study of blood T cell repertoires in COVID-19. Study overall: Whether acute or convalescent, the COVID-19 samples came from the United States, Italy and Spain. PBMCs, B-cell-depleted T cells, or T cells were the source of the cDNA or gDNA that made up the material.

This CDR3 has 15 residues. Germline V gene data show CDR1 as LNHDA and CDR2 as SQIVND (reference sequence). V shed 6 bases, J shed 4 bases, and the junction held 11 bases outside the gene matches. Enrollment of patients from Seattle took place during active infection, with longitudinal follow-up. In the authors' methods: Reference gene primer amplification yielded estimated nucleated cell counts. TCRdb keeps only in-frame clones here, not all; method: immunoSEQ multiplex PCR. The V and J calls and clone size are taken from that table; D and trimming were inferred from the DNA. Altogether roughly 410,000 clones are present, 75% to 90% being singletons, with the ten largest covering approximately 1.5%.

This rearrangement joins TRBV19 to TRBJ1-2, with 7 bases identical to TRBD1. The sample was peripheral blood. This clonotype was obtained from a woman in her 40s with COVID-19, enrolled during active disease. As DNA, the CDR3 is TGTGCCAGTAGGATCGACAGGGCCCTTTTCTATGGCTACACCTTC. Protein product: CASRIDRALFYGYTF.